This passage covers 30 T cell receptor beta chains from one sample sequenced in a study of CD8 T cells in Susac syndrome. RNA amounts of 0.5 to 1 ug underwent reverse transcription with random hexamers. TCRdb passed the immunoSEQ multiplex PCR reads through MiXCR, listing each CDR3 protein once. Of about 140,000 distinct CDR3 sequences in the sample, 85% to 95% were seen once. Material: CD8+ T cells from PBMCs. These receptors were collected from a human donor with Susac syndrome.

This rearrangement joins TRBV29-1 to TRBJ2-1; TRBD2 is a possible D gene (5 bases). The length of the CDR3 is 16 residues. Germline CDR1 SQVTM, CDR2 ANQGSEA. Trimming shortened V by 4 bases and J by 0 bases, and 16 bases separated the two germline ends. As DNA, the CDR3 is TGCAGCGTTGTAGTCGAGCGGAGAAACTCCTACAATGAGCAGTTCTTC. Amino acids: CSVVVERRNSYNEQFF.

CDR3 DNA: TGCAGTGGAGGGCAGGGGACATGGGAGCAGTTCTTC. This translates into CSGGQGTWEQFF. The J gene is TRBJ2-1, the V gene TRBV20-1; a possible D gene is TRBD1 (6 bases). Germline V gene data show CDR1 as DFQATT and CDR2 as SNEGSKA (reference sequence). V lost 7 bases and J 10 bases, leaving 17 bases between the germline ends. The CDR3 loop spans 12 amino acids.

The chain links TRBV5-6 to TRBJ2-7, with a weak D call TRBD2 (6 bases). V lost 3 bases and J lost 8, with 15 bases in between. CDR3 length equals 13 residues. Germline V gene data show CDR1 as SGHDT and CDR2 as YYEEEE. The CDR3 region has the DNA TGTGCCAGCAGCTCGGGGGACTCCCACAAGCAGTACTTC. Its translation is CASSSGDSHKQYF.

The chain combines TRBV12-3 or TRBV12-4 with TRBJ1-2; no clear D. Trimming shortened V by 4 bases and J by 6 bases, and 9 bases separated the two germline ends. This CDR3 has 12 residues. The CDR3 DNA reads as TGTGCCAGCAGTTCGGTGTTTAATGGCTACACCTTC. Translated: CASSSVFNGYTF.

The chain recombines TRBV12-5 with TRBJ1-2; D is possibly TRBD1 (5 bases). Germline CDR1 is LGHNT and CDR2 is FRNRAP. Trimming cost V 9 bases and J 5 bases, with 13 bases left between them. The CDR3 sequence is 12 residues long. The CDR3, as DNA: TGTGCTAGAGCCCAGGGATCTTATGGCTACACCTTC. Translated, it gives CARAQGSYGYTF.

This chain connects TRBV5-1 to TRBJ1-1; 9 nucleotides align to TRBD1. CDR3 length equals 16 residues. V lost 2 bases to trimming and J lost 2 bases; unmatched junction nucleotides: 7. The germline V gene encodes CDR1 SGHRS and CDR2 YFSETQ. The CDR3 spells CASSLDPGQGNTEAFF. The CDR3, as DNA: TGCGCCAGCAGCTTAGATCCGGGACAGGGAAACACTGAAGCTTTCTTT.

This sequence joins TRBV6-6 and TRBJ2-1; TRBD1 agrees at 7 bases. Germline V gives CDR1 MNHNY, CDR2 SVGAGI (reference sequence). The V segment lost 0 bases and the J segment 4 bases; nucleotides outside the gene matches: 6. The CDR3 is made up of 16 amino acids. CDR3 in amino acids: CASSYSGQENYNEQFF. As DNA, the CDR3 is TGTGCCAGCAGTTACTCCGGACAGGAAAATTACAATGAGCAGTTCTTC.

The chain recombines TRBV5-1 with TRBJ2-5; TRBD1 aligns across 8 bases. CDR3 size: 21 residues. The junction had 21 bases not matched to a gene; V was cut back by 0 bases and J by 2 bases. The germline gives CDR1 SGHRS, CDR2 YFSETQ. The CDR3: CASSLASLRTGSQGAQETQYF. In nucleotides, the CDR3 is TGCGCCAGCAGCTTGGCCTCTTTACGGACAGGGTCGCAAGGGGCACAAGAGACCCAGTACTTC.

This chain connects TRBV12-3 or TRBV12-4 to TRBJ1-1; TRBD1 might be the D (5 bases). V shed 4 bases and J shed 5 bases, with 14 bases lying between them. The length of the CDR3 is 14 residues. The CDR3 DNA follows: TGTGCCAGCAGTTCTCCGGGACTGAGGACTGAAGCTTTCTTT. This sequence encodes CASSSPGLRTEAFF.

CDR3: CASSLAFDNEQFF. In nucleotides, the CDR3 is TGTGCCAGCAGCTTAGCTTTTGATAATGAGCAGTTCTTC. This chain links TRBV7-6 with TRBJ2-1, with D unclear. The CDR3 covers 13 residues. V dropped 0 bases and J dropped 7 bases, with 7 bases sitting between them. Germline V gene sequence: CDR1 SGHVS, CDR2 FNYEAQ.

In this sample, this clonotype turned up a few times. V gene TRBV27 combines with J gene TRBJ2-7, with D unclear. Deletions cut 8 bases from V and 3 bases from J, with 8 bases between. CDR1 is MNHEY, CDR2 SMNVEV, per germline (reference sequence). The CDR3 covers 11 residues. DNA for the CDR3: TGTGCCAGCCGTTCGGGCTACGAGCAGTACTTC. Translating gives CASRSGYEQYF.

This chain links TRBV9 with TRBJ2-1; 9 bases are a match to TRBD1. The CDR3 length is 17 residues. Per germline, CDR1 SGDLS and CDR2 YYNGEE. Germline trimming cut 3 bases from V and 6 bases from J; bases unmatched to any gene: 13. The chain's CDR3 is CASSANRDRAGINEQFF. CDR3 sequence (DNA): TGTGCCAGCAGCGCAAACAGGGACAGGGCCGGGATCAATGAGCAGTTCTTC.

As DNA, the CDR3 is TGTGCCAGCAGCTTACGGGACACTAGTTCCCAGTACCAAGAGACCCAGTACTTC. Protein product: CASSLRDTSSQYQETQYF. The rearrangement uses TRBV7-4 and TRBJ2-5, with TRBD1 as a possible D gene (6 bases). Germline V gives CDR1 SGHVT, CDR2 SQSDAQ. Trimming left V 2 bases short and J 0 bases short, with 19 bases between. This CDR3 spans 18 amino acids.

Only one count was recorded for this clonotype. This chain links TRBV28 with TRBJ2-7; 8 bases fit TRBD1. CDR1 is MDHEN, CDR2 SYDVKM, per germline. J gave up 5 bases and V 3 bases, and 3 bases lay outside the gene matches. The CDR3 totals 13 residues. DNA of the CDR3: TGTGCCAGCAGTTTCCAGGGGGCCCACGAGCAGTACTTC. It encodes CASSFQGAHEQYF.

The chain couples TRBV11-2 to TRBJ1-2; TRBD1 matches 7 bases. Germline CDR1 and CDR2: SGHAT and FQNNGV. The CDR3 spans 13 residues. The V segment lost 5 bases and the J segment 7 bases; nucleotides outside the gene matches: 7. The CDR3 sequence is CASSILGGGGYTF. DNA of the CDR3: TGTGCCAGCAGCATTCTAGGGGGCGGTGGCTACACCTTC.

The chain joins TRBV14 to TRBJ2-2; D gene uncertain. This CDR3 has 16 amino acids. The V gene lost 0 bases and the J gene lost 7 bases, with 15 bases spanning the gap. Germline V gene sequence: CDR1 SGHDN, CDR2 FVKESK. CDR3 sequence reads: CASSQESVAAIGELFF. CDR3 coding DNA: TGTGCCAGCAGCCAAGAGTCGGTGGCAGCAATCGGGGAGCTGTTTTTT.

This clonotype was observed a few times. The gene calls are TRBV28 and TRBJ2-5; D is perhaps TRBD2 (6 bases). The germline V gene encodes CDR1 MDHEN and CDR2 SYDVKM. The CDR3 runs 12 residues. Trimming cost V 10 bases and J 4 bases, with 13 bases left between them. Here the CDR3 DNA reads TGTGCCACAGGAGGGGACCCAGAGACCCAGTACTTC. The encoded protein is CATGGDPETQYF. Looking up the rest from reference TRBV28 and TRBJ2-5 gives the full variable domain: DVKVTQSSRYLVKRTGEKVFLECVQDMDHENMFWYRQDPGLGLRLIYFSYDVKMKEKGDIPEGYSVSREKKERFSLILESASTNQTSMYLCATGGDPETQYFGPGTRLLVL.

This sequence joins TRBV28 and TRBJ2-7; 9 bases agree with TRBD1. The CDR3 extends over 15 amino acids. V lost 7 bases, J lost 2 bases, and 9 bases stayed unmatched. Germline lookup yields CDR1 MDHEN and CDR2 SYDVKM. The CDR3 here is CASIPWGTGTYEQYF. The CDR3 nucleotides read TGTGCCAGCATCCCTTGGGGGACAGGGACCTACGAGCAGTACTTC.

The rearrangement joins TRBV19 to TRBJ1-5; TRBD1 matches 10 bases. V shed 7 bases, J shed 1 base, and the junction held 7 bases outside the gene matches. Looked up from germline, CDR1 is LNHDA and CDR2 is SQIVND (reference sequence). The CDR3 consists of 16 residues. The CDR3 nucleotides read TGTGCCAGTATCCTCCTGACAGGGGGCAGCAATCAGCCCCAGCATTTT. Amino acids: CASILLTGGSNQPQHF.

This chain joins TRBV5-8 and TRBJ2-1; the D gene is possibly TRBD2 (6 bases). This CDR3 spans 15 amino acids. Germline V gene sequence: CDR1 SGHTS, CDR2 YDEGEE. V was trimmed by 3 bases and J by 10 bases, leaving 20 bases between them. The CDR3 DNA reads TGTGCCAGCAGCTGGGAGGCCTCCGCTGATGGGGAGCAGTTCTTC. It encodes CASSWEASADGEQFF.

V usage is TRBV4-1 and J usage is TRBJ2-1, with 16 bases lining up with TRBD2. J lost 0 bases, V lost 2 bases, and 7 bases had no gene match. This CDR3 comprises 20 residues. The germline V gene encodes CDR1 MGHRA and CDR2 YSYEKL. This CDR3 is CASSQLPGLAGGSSYNEQFF. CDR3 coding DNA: TGCGCCAGCAGCCAACTACCGGGACTAGCGGGAGGGAGCTCCTACAATGAGCAGTTCTTC.

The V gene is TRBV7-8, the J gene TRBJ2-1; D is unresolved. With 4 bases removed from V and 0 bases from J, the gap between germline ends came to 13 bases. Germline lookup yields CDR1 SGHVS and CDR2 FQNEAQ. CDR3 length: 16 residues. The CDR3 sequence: CASSWVWMSSYNEQFF. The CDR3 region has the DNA TGTGCCAGCAGCTGGGTTTGGATGAGCTCCTACAATGAGCAGTTCTTC. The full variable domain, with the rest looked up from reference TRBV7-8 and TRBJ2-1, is GAGVSQSPRYKVAKRGQDVALRCDPISGHVSLFWYQQALGQGPEFLTYFQNEAQLDKSGLPSDRFFAERPEGSVSTLKIQRTQQEDSAVYLCASSWVWMSSYNEQFFGPGTRLTVL.

DNA for the CDR3: TGTGCCAGCAGCTTAACGCGCACTAGCGGGAGAGGAGGCACAGATACGCAGTATTTT. Translation gives CASSLTRTSGRGGTDTQYF. The J gene is TRBJ2-3, the V gene TRBV7-3; 11 nucleotides match TRBD2. Trimming at V came to 0 bases and at J to 1 base, leaving 9 bases not matched to a gene. The CDR3 has 19 amino acids. Germline V gene sequence: CDR1 SGHTA, CDR2 FQGTGA.

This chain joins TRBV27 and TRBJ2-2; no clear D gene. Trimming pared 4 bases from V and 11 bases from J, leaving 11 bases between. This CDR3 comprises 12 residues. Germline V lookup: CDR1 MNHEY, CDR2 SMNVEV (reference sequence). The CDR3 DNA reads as TGTGCCAGCAGTTCCGGACGCCGTGAGCTGTTTTTT. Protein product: CASSSGRRELFF.

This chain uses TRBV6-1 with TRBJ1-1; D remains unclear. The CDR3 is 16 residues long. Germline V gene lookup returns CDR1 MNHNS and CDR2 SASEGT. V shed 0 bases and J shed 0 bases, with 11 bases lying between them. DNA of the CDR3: TGTGCCAGCAGTGAAGCGCTTTGGCGGTTGAACACTGAAGCTTTCTTT. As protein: CASSEALWRLNTEAFF.

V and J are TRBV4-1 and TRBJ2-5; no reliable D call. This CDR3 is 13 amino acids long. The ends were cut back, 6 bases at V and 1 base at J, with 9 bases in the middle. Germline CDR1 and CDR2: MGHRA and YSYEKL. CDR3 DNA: TGCGCCAGCAGACCACCGGCCCAAGAGACCCAGTACTTC. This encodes CASRPPAQETQYF.

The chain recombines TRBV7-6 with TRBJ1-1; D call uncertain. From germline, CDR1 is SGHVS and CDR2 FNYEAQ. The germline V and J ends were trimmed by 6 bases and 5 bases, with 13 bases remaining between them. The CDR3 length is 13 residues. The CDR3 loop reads CASSLARETEAFF. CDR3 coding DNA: TGTGCCAGCAGTCTTGCGAGGGAAACTGAAGCTTTCTTT.

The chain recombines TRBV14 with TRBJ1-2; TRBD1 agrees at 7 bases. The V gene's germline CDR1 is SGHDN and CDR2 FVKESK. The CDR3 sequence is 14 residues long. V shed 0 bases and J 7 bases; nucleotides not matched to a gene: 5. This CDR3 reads CASSQERGLGGYTF. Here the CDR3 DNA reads TGTGCCAGCAGCCAAGAAAGGGGGCTGGGTGGCTACACCTTC. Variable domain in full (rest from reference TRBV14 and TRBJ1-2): EAGVTQFPSHSVIEKGQTVTLRCDPISGHDNLYWYRRVMGKEIKFLLHFVKESKQDESGMPNNRFLAERTGGTYSTLKVQPAELEDSGVYFCASSQERGLGGYTFGSGTRLTVV.

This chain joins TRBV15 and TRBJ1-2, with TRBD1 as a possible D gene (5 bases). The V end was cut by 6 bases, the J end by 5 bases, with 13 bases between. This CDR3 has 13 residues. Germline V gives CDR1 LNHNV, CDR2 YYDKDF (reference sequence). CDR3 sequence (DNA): TGTGCCACCAGTGGACATTTCCAGTATGGCTACACCTTC. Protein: CATSGHFQYGYTF. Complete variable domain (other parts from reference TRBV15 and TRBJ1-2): DAMVIQNPRYQVTQFGKPVTLSCSQTLNHNVMYWYQQKSSQAPKLLFHYYDKDFNNEADTPDNFQSRRPNTSFCFLDIRSPGLGDTAMYLCATSGHFQYGYTFGSGTRLTVV.

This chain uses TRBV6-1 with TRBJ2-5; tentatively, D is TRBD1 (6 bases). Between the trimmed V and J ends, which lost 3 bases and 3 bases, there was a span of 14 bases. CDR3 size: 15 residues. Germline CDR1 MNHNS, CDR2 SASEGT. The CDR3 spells CASSEGTGTEETQYF. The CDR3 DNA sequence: TGTGCCAGCAGTGAGGGCACAGGGACCGAAGAGACCCAGTACTTC.